These 29 T cell receptor beta chains were all obtained from the same sample, sequenced in a study of blood T cell repertoires in COVID-19 (dated by TCRdb to the early 2020s). Libraries were built with the immunoSEQ multiplex PCR assay. Held by TCRdb, this immuneACCESS table contains in-frame sequences only and omits some clones. Under half of the omission traces to an unresolved V gene where checked; the cause of the rest is unknown. The sample table lists over 55,000 clones, about four fifths of them with a count of one. 8% to 9% of the sample is taken by the ten largest. The material sequenced was peripheral blood. The receptors here all came from a man aged 45-60 years with active COVID-19.

The V gene is TRBV19, the J gene TRBJ2-2, with 7 bases fitting TRBD2. Germline V gives CDR1 LNHDA, CDR2 SQIVND (reference sequence). CDR3 length: 14 residues. V trimming: 3 bases; J trimming: 7 bases; junction bases outside the gene matches: 5. CDR3 DNA: TGTGCCAGTAGTATCGGTCTAGCGGTCGGGGAGCTGTTTTTT. As protein: CASSIGLAVGELFF.

The chain couples TRBV7-8 to TRBJ1-2, with D unclear. Germline-derived CDR1 and CDR2 are SGHVS and FQNEAQ. Trimming took off 2 bases at V and 2 bases at J, with 15 bases between the two ends. The CDR3 has 16 residues. CDR3 amino acids: CASSLSVGSLNYGYTF. Written as DNA, the CDR3 is TGTGCCAGCAGCTTATCCGTCGGGAGCTTGAACTATGGCTACACCTTC.

The chain couples TRBV6-5 to TRBJ2-1; D unclear. Germline assignment: CDR1 MNHEY and CDR2 SVGAGI. The V end was cut by 0 bases, the J end by 11 bases, with 14 bases between. The CDR3 covers 14 residues. In nucleotides, the CDR3 is TGTGCCAGCAGTTACTCGATCGTACCTGCTAAGCAGTTCTTC. Translated: CASSYSIVPAKQFF.

Only one count was recorded for this clone. The chain joins TRBV20-1 to TRBJ1-2; no clear D. Germline V CDR1 and CDR2: DFQATT, SNEGSKA (reference sequence). The ends were cut back, 3 bases at V and 2 bases at J, with 10 bases in the middle. The CDR3 consists of 13 residues. This CDR3 reads CSASDPRNYGYTF. CDR3 coding DNA: TGCAGTGCTAGTGACCCCCGGAACTATGGCTACACCTTC.

This clone was observed a single time. The CDR3 sequence is CSVARDPQGGEQFF. The CDR3 nucleotides read TGCAGCGTAGCCCGGGACCCCCAAGGGGGTGAGCAGTTCTTC. V is TRBV29-1 and J is TRBJ2-1; D might be TRBD1 (6 bases). V lost 6 bases, J lost 9 bases, and 21 bases lay in between. CDR1 SQVTM and CDR2 ANQGSEA come from the germline V gene. This CDR3 is 14 amino acids long.

This clone turned up a few times. The genes are TRBV9 and TRBJ2-1, with TRBD2 identical over 11 bases. The CDR3 loop spans 15 amino acids. Losses at the gene ends were 3 bases for V and 7 bases for J; bases not matched to a gene: 6. The germline gives CDR1 SGDLS, CDR2 YYNGEE. CDR3: CASSETSGILNEQFF. The CDR3 DNA follows: TGTGCCAGCAGCGAGACTAGCGGGATCTTAAATGAGCAGTTCTTC.

This chain connects TRBV5-1 to TRBJ2-3, with 8 bases identical to TRBD2. CDR1 and CDR2 (germline): SGHRS, YFSETQ. The CDR3 is made up of 16 amino acids. Trimming cost V 6 bases and J 1 base; bases outside gene matches: 10. CDR3 loop: CASTNGGGRGTDTQYF. CDR3 in DNA: TGCGCCAGCACTAACGGGGGGGGCCGAGGCACAGATACGCAGTATTTT.

J is TRBJ1-1 and V is TRBV5-1; 7 nucleotides align to TRBD1. Unmatched junction bases numbered 9, after V lost 0 bases and J lost 7 bases. Looked up from germline, CDR1 is SGHRS and CDR2 is YFSETQ. The CDR3 is 15 amino acids. The CDR3 nucleotides are TGCGCCAGCAGCTTGGCCGGTACAGGGGCGAGTGAAGCTTTCTTT. The encoded protein is CASSLAGTGASEAFF.

This clone was seen a handful of times. V usage is TRBV5-5 and J usage is TRBJ1-4; no firm D call. The CDR3 length is 13 residues. V shed 3 bases and J shed 8 bases, with 11 bases lying between them. Germline V gene sequence: CDR1 SGHKS, CDR2 YYEKEE (reference sequence). CDR3 protein: CASSSGLREKLFF. The CDR3 DNA reads as TGTGCCAGCAGCTCAGGTTTAAGGGAAAAACTGTTTTTT.

This chain links TRBV7-9 with TRBJ1-3; the D is unclear. The CDR3 consists of 13 residues. Germline lookup yields CDR1 SEHNR and CDR2 FQNEAQ (reference sequence). Trimming left V 1 base short and J 4 bases short, with 5 bases between. Here the CDR3 DNA reads TGTGCCAGCAGCTTAGGAGAGGGAAACACCATATATTTT. This encodes CASSLGEGNTIYF.

V is TRBV7-9 and J is TRBJ2-7; a possible D gene is TRBD1 (6 bases). Germline CDR1 is SEHNR and CDR2 is FQNEAQ (reference sequence). V was trimmed by 5 bases and J by 4 bases, leaving 21 bases between them. The CDR3 runs to 16 residues. CDR3 nucleotides: TGTGCCAGCAGCATTTCGGTGGCAGGGGTGGCATACGAGCAGTACTTC. It encodes CASSISVAGVAYEQYF.

The chain is built from TRBV6-4 and TRBJ2-1, with 9 bases fitting TRBD1. CDR1 is MRHNA, CDR2 SNTAGT, per germline. V shed 0 bases, J shed 4 bases, and the junction held 1 base outside the gene matches. This CDR3 has 15 residues. CDR3 residues: CASSDSQGAYNEQFF. DNA for the CDR3: TGTGCCAGCAGTGACTCACAGGGGGCGTACAATGAGCAGTTCTTC.

This rearrangement joins TRBV6-1 to TRBJ1-1; D ambiguous. CDR1 MNHNS and CDR2 SASEGT come from the germline V gene. V lost 3 bases and J lost 4, with 9 bases in between. The CDR3 is made up of 13 amino acids. CDR3 nucleotides: TGTGCCAGCAGTGAGCGGGGTGGCACTGAAGCTTTCTTT. Its protein is CASSERGGTEAFF.

The chain couples TRBV2 to TRBJ2-3; 12 nucleotides line up with TRBD2. The V gene end was trimmed by 9 bases and the J gene end by 3 bases; junction bases not matched to a gene: 1. Germline V gene lookup returns CDR1 SNHLY and CDR2 FYNNEI. There are 13 residues in the CDR3. The CDR3 region is CARGTSGTDTQYF. The CDR3 coding sequence is TGTGCCAGAGGGACTAGCGGGACAGATACGCAGTATTTT.

The chain carries TRBV4-1 and TRBJ2-1, with D possibly matching TRBD1 (6 bases). V shed 3 bases and J shed 7 bases, with 10 bases lying between them. The CDR3 loop spans 13 amino acids. Germline assignment: CDR1 MGHRA and CDR2 YSYEKL. The CDR3 DNA sequence: TGCGCCAGCAGCCACCTGAGGGGGAATGAGCAGTTCTTC. Translated: CASSHLRGNEQFF.

The chain's CDR3 is CASRTGTWGEKLFF. The CDR3 DNA sequence: TGTGCCAGCAGAACCGGGACATGGGGGGAAAAACTGTTTTTT. The chain is built from TRBV2 and TRBJ1-4; TRBD1 is a possible D gene (6 bases). V gave up 6 bases and J gave up 8 bases, with 16 bases separating them. This CDR3 is 14 amino acids long. Germline-derived CDR1 and CDR2 are SNHLY and FYNNEI.

The V and J genes are TRBV9 and TRBJ2-3, with a possible D match to TRBD2 (5 bases). This CDR3 spans 14 amino acids. V shed 4 bases and J shed 1 base, with 10 bases lying between them. Germline-derived CDR1 and CDR2 are SGDLS and YYNGEE. The CDR3 nucleotides read TGTGCCAGCAGCAACTGGGGAGGCACAGATACGCAGTATTTT. This translates into CASSNWGGTDTQYF. Looking up the rest from reference TRBV9 and TRBJ2-3 gives the full variable domain: DSGVTQTPKHLITATGQRVTLRCSPRSGDLSVYWYQQSLDQGLQFLIQYYNGEERAKGNILERFSAQQFPDLHSELNLSSLELGDSALYFCASSNWGGTDTQYFGPGTRLTVL.

This clone occurred a few times. The V call is TRBV4-1, the J call TRBJ2-2; possibly TRBD1 for D (5 bases). CDR1 is MGHRA, CDR2 YSYEKL, per germline. Between the trimmed V and J ends, which lost 1 base and 0 bases, there was a span of 9 bases. This CDR3 comprises 16 residues. The CDR3 DNA sequence: TGCGCCAGCAGCCAAGGGCGACAGTCGAACACCGGGGAGCTGTTTTTT. Translated: CASSQGRQSNTGELFF.

The chain couples TRBV7-9 to TRBJ2-5; D might be TRBD2 (6 bases). The CDR3 covers 13 residues. Germline loops: CDR1 SEHNR, CDR2 FQNEAQ (reference sequence). V lost 10 bases and J lost 2, with 14 bases in between. The CDR3 spells CATNLAGQETQYF. The CDR3 DNA sequence: TGTGCCACCAATCTCGCGGGGCAAGAGACCCAGTACTTC.

The J gene is TRBJ2-5, the V gene TRBV5-1; maybe TRBD1 (6 bases). Germline CDR1 is SGHRS and CDR2 is YFSETQ. Trimming stripped 4 bases from V and 7 bases from J, with 17 bases between. This CDR3 has 14 residues. CDR3 residues: CASSRDKTLWTQYF. The CDR3 nucleotides are TGCGCCAGCAGCCGGGACAAGACCCTGTGGACCCAGTACTTC.

The CDR3 coding sequence is TGCGCCAGCAGCCCGCCAGGGGCGGGACTAGGGACCCAGTACTTC. Its translation: CASSPPGAGLGTQYF. The V gene is TRBV5-1, the J gene TRBJ2-5; TRBD2 matches at 8 bases. This CDR3 spans 15 amino acids. J lost 7 bases, V lost 4 bases, and 12 bases had no gene match. CDR1 is SGHRS, CDR2 YFSETQ, per germline. The full variable domain, rest sourced from reference TRBV5-1 and TRBJ2-5, is KAGVTQTPRYLIKTRGQQVTLSCSPISGHRSVSWYQQTPGQGLQFLFEYFSETQRNKGNFPGRFSGRQFSNSRSEMNVSTLELGDSALYLCASSPPGAGLGTQYFGPGTRLLVL.

This clone was observed once. The chain joins TRBV28 to TRBJ1-6; no firm D call. CDR1 and CDR2 (germline): MDHEN, SYDVKM. The CDR3 sequence is 12 residues long. V lost 4 bases and J 7 bases, leaving 5 bases between the germline ends. CDR3 sequence (DNA): TGTGCCAGCAGTTCTCCGAATTCACCCCTCCACTTT. Its protein is CASSSPNSPLHF.

This sequence joins TRBV29-1 and TRBJ1-2, with D tentatively TRBD1 (5 bases). The germline V gene encodes CDR1 SQVTM and CDR2 ANQGSEA. The CDR3 is 14 amino acids. V was cut by 7 bases and J by 3 bases, with 18 bases left in between. In DNA form, the CDR3 reads TGCAGCGCCAGTGGAGGGGTCGGGTACTATGGCTACACCTTC. Amino acid sequence: CSASGGVGYYGYTF.

This clone has more than one count but fewer than ten. This CDR3 is CASASDREGYETQYF. Here the CDR3 DNA reads TGTGCCAGCGCATCGGACAGGGAAGGATACGAGACCCAGTACTTC. The rearrangement joins TRBV27 to TRBJ2-5, with 8 bases matching TRBD1. V dropped 8 bases and J dropped 5; count of bases not matched to a gene: 13. From germline, CDR1 is MNHEY and CDR2 SMNVEV (reference sequence). The CDR3 loop spans 15 amino acids.

V is TRBV5-1 and J is TRBJ1-6; 9 positions match TRBD1. This CDR3 has 16 amino acids. The trim removed 2 bases at V and 5 bases at J, leaving 5 bases unmatched. Looked up from germline, CDR1 is SGHRS and CDR2 is YFSETQ. CDR3 in DNA: TGCGCCAGCAGCTTACAGGGGGCCGGGAATAATTCACCCCTCCACTTT. This gives the protein CASSLQGAGNNSPLHF.

V gene TRBV7-2 combines with J gene TRBJ2-4, with a weak D call TRBD1 (5 bases). From germline, CDR1 is SGHTA and CDR2 FQGNSA. This CDR3 spans 15 amino acids. The ends were cut back, 5 bases at V and 0 bases at J, with 11 bases in the middle. The CDR3 nucleotides are TGTGCCAGCAGCCCAGACAGCCTAGCCAAAAACATTCAGTACTTC. This sequence encodes CASSPDSLAKNIQYF.

V and J are TRBV5-4 and TRBJ1-6, with 9 nucleotides matching TRBD1. J lost 7 bases, V lost 3 bases, and 8 bases had no gene match. This CDR3 has 16 residues. The germline CDR1 and CDR2 sequences are SGHNT and YYREEE (reference sequence). The CDR3 DNA is TGTGCCAGCAGCTCGGGGGGGACAGGGCAGAATTCACCCCTCCACTTT. It is translated as CASSSGGTGQNSPLHF.

The chain has TRBV5-8 and TRBJ1-4; 10 positions agree with TRBD1. The germline CDR1 and CDR2 sequences are SGHTS and YDEGEE. V lost 6 bases, J lost 7 bases, and 9 bases stayed unmatched. This CDR3 region has 15 residues. CDR3 sequence reads: CASTTMGQGLEKLFF. In nucleotides, the CDR3 is TGTGCCAGCACAACGATGGGACAGGGGCTTGAAAAACTGTTTTTT.

V is TRBV2 and J is TRBJ2-3; 8 nucleotides line up with TRBD1. From germline, CDR1 is SNHLY and CDR2 FYNNEI. This CDR3 is 13 amino acids long. With 8 bases clipped from V and 5 bases from J, the junction kept 6 bases outside the gene matches. The CDR3 here is CASYRGLGDTQYF. DNA for the CDR3: TGTGCCAGCTACAGGGGGTTGGGAGATACGCAGTATTTT.